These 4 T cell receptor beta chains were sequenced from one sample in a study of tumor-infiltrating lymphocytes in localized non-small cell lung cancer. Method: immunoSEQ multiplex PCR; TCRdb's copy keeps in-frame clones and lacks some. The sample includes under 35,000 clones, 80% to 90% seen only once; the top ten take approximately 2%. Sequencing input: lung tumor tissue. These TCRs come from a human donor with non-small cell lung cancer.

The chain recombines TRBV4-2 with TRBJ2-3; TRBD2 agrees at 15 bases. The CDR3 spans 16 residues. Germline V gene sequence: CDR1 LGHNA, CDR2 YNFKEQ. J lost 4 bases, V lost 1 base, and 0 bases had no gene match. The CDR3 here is CASSQGTSGGADTQYF. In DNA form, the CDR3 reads TGTGCCAGCAGCCAAGGGACTAGCGGGGGGGCAGATACGCAGTATTTT.

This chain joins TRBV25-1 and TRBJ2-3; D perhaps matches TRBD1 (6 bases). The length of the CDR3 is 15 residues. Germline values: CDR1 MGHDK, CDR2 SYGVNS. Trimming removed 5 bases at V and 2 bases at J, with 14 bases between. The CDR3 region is CASSSHRDTTDTQYF. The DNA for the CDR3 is TGTGCCAGCAGTTCTCACCGGGACACCACAGATACGCAGTATTTT.

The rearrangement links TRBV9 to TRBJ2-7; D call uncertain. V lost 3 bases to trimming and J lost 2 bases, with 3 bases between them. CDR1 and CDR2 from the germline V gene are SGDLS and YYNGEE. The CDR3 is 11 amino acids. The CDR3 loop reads CASSAPYEQYF. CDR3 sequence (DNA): TGTGCCAGCAGCGCCCCCTACGAGCAGTACTTC.

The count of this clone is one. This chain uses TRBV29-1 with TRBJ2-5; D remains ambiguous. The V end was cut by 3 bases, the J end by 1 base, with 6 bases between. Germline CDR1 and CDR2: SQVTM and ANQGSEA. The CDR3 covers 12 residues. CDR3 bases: TGCAGCGTTGACCCCAGCCAAGAGACCCAGTACTTC. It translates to CSVDPSQETQYF.